This T cell receptor beta chain was profiled in a study of OX40 agonist ivuxolimab in advanced cancers. TCRdb's copy holds only in-frame clones and misses some; the assay was immunoSEQ multiplex PCR. In the table there are about 51,000 clones, roughly 86% of which are singletons. Per the germline V gene, CDR1 is KGHSH and CDR2 is LQKENI. Trimming stripped 6 bases from V and 5 bases from J, with 22 bases between. The CDR3 runs to 17 residues. Comments on this clone: What it binds is not known.

Regarding the study as a whole: Researchers report that CD8+ T cells had, on average, more expanded clones than CD4+. By week 6 at 0.1 to 3.0 mg/kg, blood CD4+ and CD8+ T cells had expanded clonally.

J is TRBJ2-2 and V is TRBV18; D perhaps matches TRBD2 (6 bases). The source of this sequence is an adult with an advanced solid tumor such as melanoma, head and neck, liver or kidney cancer. This material consisted of CD4+ or CD8+ T cells sorted from blood, taken in a trial of the OX40 agonist ivuxolimab. CDR3: CASSTSPPSGGTGELFF. The DNA of the CDR3 is TGTGCCAGCTCCACAAGCCCGCCATCAGGAGGGACCGGGGAGCTGTTTTTT.